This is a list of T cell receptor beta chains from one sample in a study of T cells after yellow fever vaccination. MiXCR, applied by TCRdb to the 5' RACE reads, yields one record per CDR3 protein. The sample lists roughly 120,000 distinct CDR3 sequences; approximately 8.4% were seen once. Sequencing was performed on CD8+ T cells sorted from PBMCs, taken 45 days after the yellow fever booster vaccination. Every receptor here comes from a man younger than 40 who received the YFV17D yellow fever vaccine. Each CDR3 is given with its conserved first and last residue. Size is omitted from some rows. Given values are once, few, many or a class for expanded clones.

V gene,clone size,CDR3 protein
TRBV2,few,CASSDTGGSDTQYF
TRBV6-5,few,CASSTFLVF
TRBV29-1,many,CSGTEETQYF
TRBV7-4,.,CASSGLPKDNQPQHF
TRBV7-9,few,CASSFIGGSYEQYF
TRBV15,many,CATSRVTSGFYNEQFF
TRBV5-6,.,CASSSDSGTQYF
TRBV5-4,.,CASSFSERETQYF
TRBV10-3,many,CAISESDNQDRGPSGSFF
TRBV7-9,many,CASSRQGWYEQYF
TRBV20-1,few,CSASPFEGGGSYEQYF
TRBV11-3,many,CASSLVEGPITYEQYF
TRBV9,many,CASSVGTVNEQFF
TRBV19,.,CASSILAGAPYEQYF
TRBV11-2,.,CASSLPGTDFSYEQYF
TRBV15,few,CATSRTSGRAGTTGYEQYF
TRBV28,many,CASSLWSEASYEQYF
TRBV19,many,CASSVLGNEQFF
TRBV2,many,CASKGSPKNIQYF
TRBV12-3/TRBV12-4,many,CASSPRRTSGLYEQYF
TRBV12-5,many,CASGFVLAAYNEQFF
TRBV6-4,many,CASSDSSMGSDTQYF
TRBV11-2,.,CASSPGGGAHHNEQFF
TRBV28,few,CASTWVVSREQYF
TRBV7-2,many,CASSPTGSIGETQYF
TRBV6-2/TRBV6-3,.,CASRGGVVSFEQYF
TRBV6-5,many,CASSYSDRGDEQFF
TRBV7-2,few,CASSLELSGRVAFF
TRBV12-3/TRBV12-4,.,CASSRGGPSNEPFF
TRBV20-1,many,CSGDWANEQFF
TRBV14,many,CASSHQEWNEQFF
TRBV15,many,CATSRGTGPTYEQYF
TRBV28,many,CASSQTGIIYEQYF
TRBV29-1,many,CSVGDGLRAYEQYF
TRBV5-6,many,CASSLLADIKETQYF
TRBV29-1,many,CSVAPLGTEAFF
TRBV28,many,CASSLTGSTDTQYF
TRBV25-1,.,CASTLTGGGPYNEQFF
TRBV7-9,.,CASIPGDTQYF
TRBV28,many,CASRTLYEQYF
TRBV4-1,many,CASSVRDRNNEQFF
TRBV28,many,CASSQRLAGGPGDTQYF
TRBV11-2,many,CASSQGDGTQYF
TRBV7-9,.,CASSRENTEAFF
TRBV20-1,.,CSARTDTQYF
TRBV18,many,CASSEDRTLGSNQPQHF
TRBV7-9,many,CASSPTQASTQYF
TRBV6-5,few,CASSYMTTSEQYF
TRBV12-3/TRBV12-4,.,CASSLWGGIGYTF
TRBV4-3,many,CASSQDTTEAEAFF
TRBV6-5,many,CASSSNTEAFF
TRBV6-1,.,CASSEMASGWDEQYF
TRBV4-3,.,CASSQEGSGDRGLIMYEQYF
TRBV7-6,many,CASSFRLAGIEQFF
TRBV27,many,CASSSLDRDQPQHF